This TCR beta chain originates from a study of blood T cell repertoires in COVID-19. Study-level background: Acute and convalescent COVID-19 specimens originated in the United States, Italy and Spain.

Method: immunoSEQ multiplex PCR; TCRdb's copy keeps in-frame clones and lacks some. The sample holds some 250,000 clones; roughly nine tenths are singletons and the top ten take over 9.5%. CDR3 length: 15 amino acids. V was trimmed by 2 bases and J by 1 base, leaving 12 bases between them. Germline CDR1 GTSNPN, CDR2 SVGIG (reference sequence). This receptor was taken from a woman aged 25 to 39 with COVID-19, enrolled during active disease. The sample was peripheral blood. The genes are TRBV30 and TRBJ1-3, with a possible D match to TRBD1 (5 bases). CDR3 region: CAWSRGWTSGNTIYF. CDR3 sequence (DNA): TGTGCCTGGAGTCGAGGCTGGACATCTGGAAACACCATATATTTT.